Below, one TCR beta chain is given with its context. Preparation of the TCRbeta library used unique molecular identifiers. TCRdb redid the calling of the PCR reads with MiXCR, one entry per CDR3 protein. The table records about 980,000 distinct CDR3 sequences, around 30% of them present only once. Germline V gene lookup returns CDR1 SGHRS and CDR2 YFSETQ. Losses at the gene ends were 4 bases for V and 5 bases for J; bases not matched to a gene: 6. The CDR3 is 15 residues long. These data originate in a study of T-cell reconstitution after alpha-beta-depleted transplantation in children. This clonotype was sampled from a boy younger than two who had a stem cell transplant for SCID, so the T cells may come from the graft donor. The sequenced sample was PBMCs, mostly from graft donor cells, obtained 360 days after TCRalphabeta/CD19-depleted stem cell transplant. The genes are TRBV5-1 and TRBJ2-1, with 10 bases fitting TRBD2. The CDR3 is CASSVVSGGNNEQFF. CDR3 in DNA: TGCGCCAGCAGCGTCGTTAGCGGGGGGAACAATGAGCAGTTCTTC. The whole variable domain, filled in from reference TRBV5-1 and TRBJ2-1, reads KAGVTQTPRYLIKTRGQQVTLSCSPISGHRSVSWYQQTPGQGLQFLFEYFSETQRNKGNFPGRFSGRQFSNSRSEMNVSTLELGDSALYLCASSVVSGGNNEQFFGPGTRLTVL.